This T cell receptor (beta chain) was obtained from a study of cytomegalovirus exposure and HLA in healthy donors. The study's findings and limits: There were reportedly fewer N-insertions in an Asian-associated ancestry cluster than the approximately 640-donor mean, in a later analysis. Later analysis suggested links between common viral pathogens and several top significant clusters. Apparent HLA restriction characterized most CMV-associated TCR beta chains in a later analysis. V segments that were indistinguishable, TRBV6-2 and TRBV6-3 among them, were omitted from analysis.

The study ran its PCR with 60 Vbeta and 13 Jbeta primers. TCRdb's table, derived via immunoSEQ multiplex PCR, lists solely in-frame clones and lacks some. The repertoire consists of 160,000 or so clones, with roughly 80% occurring once and the leading ten covering more than 3.5%. This clone was recorded only once. As yet, its antigen is unknown. From germline, CDR1 is KGHSH and CDR2 LQKENI. Trimming removed 6 bases at V and 4 bases at J, with 15 bases between. This CDR3 comprises 14 residues. This TCR came from a man aged 25-45 years in good health and CMV-seropositive. Sequenced sample: PBMCs. The V and J genes are TRBV18 and TRBJ1-2, with a tentative D call TRBD1 (5 bases). CDR3 nucleotides: TGTGCCAGCTCGAATCGGCAGGGCCTCTATGGCTACACCTTC. Its protein is CASSNRQGLYGYTF.